These 29 T cell receptor beta chains came from one sample sequenced in a study of CD8 T cells in Susac syndrome. Random hexamers served to reverse transcribe roughly 0.5 to 1 ug RNA. TCRdb processed the immunoSEQ multiplex PCR reads anew with MiXCR; each CDR3 protein has one entry. The data contain approximately 50,000 distinct CDR3 sequences, approximately 95% of them singletons. Sequenced input: CD8+ T cells from PBMCs. The receptors originated from a human donor with Susac syndrome.

The genes are TRBV29-1 and TRBJ1-2, with a tentative D call TRBD1 (5 bases). The germline gives CDR1 SQVTM, CDR2 ANQGSEA. Trimming left V 4 bases short and J 7 bases short, with 16 bases between. This CDR3 comprises 13 residues. CDR3 residues: CSVAGPYGAGYTF. CDR3 nucleotide sequence: TGCAGCGTTGCTGGGCCTTACGGGGCTGGCTACACCTTC.

The chain uses TRBV20-1 and TRBJ2-3, with 9 bases lining up with TRBD2. Germline values: CDR1 DFQATT, CDR2 SNEGSKA (reference sequence). The CDR3 length is 15 residues. The V segment lost 1 base and the J segment 0 bases; nucleotides outside the gene matches: 2. CDR3 region: CSARGSGGSTDTQYF. Written as DNA, the CDR3 is TGCAGTGCTAGAGGTAGCGGGGGAAGCACAGATACGCAGTATTTT.

The J gene is TRBJ1-2, the V gene TRBV9, with D maybe TRBD1 (5 bases). The CDR3 has 11 residues. Trimming removed 8 bases at V and 7 bases at J, with 12 bases between. The V gene's germline CDR1 is SGDLS and CDR2 YYNGEE. CDR3 DNA: TGTGCCAGTAAGCAGGGTAGTGGCTACACCTTC. Translated, it gives CASKQGSGYTF.

The rearrangement links TRBV30 to TRBJ1-5; 7 bases map to TRBD1. The CDR3 length is 15 residues. CDR1 and CDR2 (germline): GTSNPN, SVGIG (reference sequence). V gave up 1 base and J gave up 7 bases; unmatched junction bases: 10. The CDR3 DNA reads TGTGCCTGGAGTGGGGGTACAGGGGTAGGCCAGCCCCAGCATTTT. This gives the protein CAWSGGTGVGQPQHF.

The chain recombines TRBV20-1 with TRBJ2-7; D remains ambiguous. CDR3 length: 14 residues. CDR1 and CDR2 from the germline V gene are DFQATT and SNEGSKA (reference sequence). Between the trimmed V and J ends, which lost 0 bases and 0 bases, there was a span of 9 bases. CDR3 DNA sequence: TGCAGTGCTAGAGATGAGGACCTCTCCTACGAGCAGTACTTC. Protein sequence: CSARDEDLSYEQYF.

V usage is TRBV4-3 and J usage is TRBJ2-1, with D perhaps being TRBD1 or TRBD2 (5 bases each). The germline CDR1 and CDR2 sequences are LGHNA and YSLEER. V lost 4 bases to trimming and J lost 9 bases, with 13 bases between them. The CDR3 length is 13 residues. The CDR3 region has the DNA TGCGCCAGCAGCCCTCAGAAGAGGGGTGAGCAGTTCTTC. It specifies CASSPQKRGEQFF.

The V call is TRBV18, the J call TRBJ2-4, with no clear D. This CDR3 contains 13 residues. The germline gives CDR1 KGHSH, CDR2 LQKENI. The germline V and J ends were trimmed by 2 bases and 0 bases, with 2 bases remaining between them. CDR3 sequence: CASSPGAKNIQYF. The CDR3 nucleotides are TGTGCCAGCTCACCAGGAGCCAAAAACATTCAGTACTTC.

This CDR3 reads CASSGLTGGNEKLFF. The CDR3 bases are TGTGCCAGCAGTGGACTTACAGGGGGAAATGAAAAACTGTTTTTT. This sequence joins TRBV2 and TRBJ1-4; 8 positions match TRBD1. J gave up 5 bases and V 4 bases, and 6 bases lay outside the gene matches. The CDR3 consists of 15 residues. From germline, CDR1 is SNHLY and CDR2 FYNNEI.

V and J are TRBV24-1 and TRBJ2-7; 7 bases match TRBD1. After removal of 4 bases from V and 6 bases from J, the junction contained 2 bases not matched to a gene. CDR3 length: 12 residues. Germline V CDR1 and CDR2: KGHDR, SFDVKD. CDR3 in amino acids: CATSDHRGEQYF. CDR3 nucleotide sequence: TGTGCCACCAGTGACCACAGGGGCGAGCAGTACTTC.

The chain recombines TRBV7-2 with TRBJ2-3; tentatively, D is TRBD2 (5 bases). Germline CDR1 and CDR2: SGHTA and FQGNSA. The V gene lost 5 bases and the J gene lost 0 bases, with 9 bases spanning the gap. The CDR3 has 14 amino acids. This CDR3 reads CASSLDSSTDTQYF. CDR3 nucleotides: TGTGCCAGCAGCCTGGACTCTAGCACAGATACGCAGTATTTT.

DNA of the CDR3: TGTGCCAGCAGTGAGGACAGGGCGGGTGCCAAAAACATTCAGTACTTC. Protein product: CASSEDRAGAKNIQYF. The chain is built from TRBV12-3 or TRBV12-4 and TRBJ2-4, with TRBD1 identical over 8 bases. The CDR3 is 16 residues long. Germline trimming cut 5 bases from V and 1 base from J; bases unmatched to any gene: 7.

This clonotype has just one count. The gene calls are TRBV12-3 or TRBV12-4 and TRBJ1-5; TRBD1 matches at 7 bases. This CDR3 region has 14 residues. With 5 bases clipped from V and 7 bases from J, the junction kept 8 bases outside the gene matches. This CDR3 is CASSPTGLVQPQHF. CDR3 coding DNA: TGTGCCAGCAGTCCGACAGGGCTCGTGCAGCCCCAGCATTTT.

Written as DNA, the CDR3 is TGTGCCAGCAGCTCCCCTCCCTGGGCAGATACGCAGTATTTT. Translation: CASSSPPWADTQYF. The V call is TRBV12-3 or TRBV12-4, the J call TRBJ2-3; unclear D gene. Deletions cut 6 bases from V and 4 bases from J, with 14 bases between. CDR3 length: 14 residues.

The chain carries TRBV7-7 and TRBJ2-2, with 7 bases identical to TRBD1. The ends lost 3 bases at V and 3 bases at J; junction bases unmatched: 10. Germline V gene lookup returns CDR1 SSHAT and CDR2 FNYEAQ (reference sequence). The CDR3 consists of 17 residues. The CDR3 nucleotides read TGTGCCAGCAGCTTGGGACAGTCCAGGGCCGACACCGGGGAGCTGTTTTTT. It is translated as CASSLGQSRADTGELFF.

This chain joins TRBV12-3 or TRBV12-4 and TRBJ1-1; D gene unclear. V lost 2 bases and J 4 bases, leaving 5 bases between the germline ends. The CDR3 is 12 residues long. The CDR3 DNA reads as TGTGCCAGCAGTTTATTCCGCACTGAAGCTTTCTTT. Protein product: CASSLFRTEAFF.

The genes are TRBV4-1 and TRBJ1-1; D is unclear. The germline V gene has CDR1 MGHRA and CDR2 YSYEKL. The CDR3 runs to 12 residues. V was cut by 8 bases and J by 5 bases, with 12 bases left in between. The CDR3 spells CASREIGTEAFF. Written as DNA, the CDR3 is TGCGCCAGCCGAGAAATTGGGACTGAAGCTTTCTTT.

The chain has TRBV4-1 and TRBJ2-7; 11 bases agree with TRBD2. V trimming: 6 bases; J trimming: 5 bases; junction bases outside the gene matches: 9. Germline V gives CDR1 MGHRA, CDR2 YSYEKL. CDR3 size: 15 residues. CDR3 loop: CASRLLSGGADEQYF. The CDR3 nucleotides are TGCGCCAGCAGGCTCCTTAGCGGGGGGGCAGACGAGCAGTACTTC.

The chain has TRBV2 and TRBJ2-4; D unresolved. The V gene lost 4 bases and the J gene lost 7 bases, with 8 bases spanning the gap. CDR3 length equals 12 residues. The germline V gene encodes CDR1 SNHLY and CDR2 FYNNEI. Here the CDR3 reads CASSGQENIQYF. The CDR3 DNA sequence: TGTGCCAGCAGTGGTCAGGAGAACATTCAGTACTTC.

This clonotype was detected once. This chain joins TRBV3-1 and TRBJ1-2; D possibly corresponds to TRBD1 (5 bases). Germline-derived CDR1 and CDR2 are LGHDT and YNNKEL (reference sequence). This CDR3 region has 16 residues. V dropped 1 base and J dropped 4 bases, with 16 bases sitting between them. CDR3: CASSQGGDPQVYGYTF. CDR3 bases: TGTGCCAGCAGCCAAGGTGGGGACCCCCAGGTCTATGGCTACACCTTC.

This clonotype was counted only a few times. The chain uses TRBV12-3 or TRBV12-4 and TRBJ1-1; D is ambiguous. This CDR3 has 15 residues. V was clipped by 6 bases and J by 5 bases, with 19 bases between them. The CDR3 coding sequence is TGTGCCAGCAGCCATCGGACTGGACCGTGGACTGAAGCTTTCTTT. It specifies CASSHRTGPWTEAFF.

This clonotype appeared a single time. This chain links TRBV29-1 with TRBJ2-7, with TRBD1 matching 9 bases. The germline V gene encodes CDR1 SQVTM and CDR2 ANQGSEA. The trim removed 0 bases at V and 6 bases at J, leaving 9 bases unmatched. The CDR3 covers 15 residues. The CDR3 loop is CSVEDVGTGTGEQYF. CDR3 nucleotide sequence: TGCAGCGTTGAAGACGTCGGGACAGGGACCGGCGAGCAGTACTTC.

The chain is built from TRBV29-1 and TRBJ1-1, with a weak D call TRBD1 (5 bases). CDR1 and CDR2 (germline): SQVTM, ANQGSEA. V was trimmed by 7 bases and J by 7 bases, leaving 10 bases between them. The CDR3 is 10 residues long. In nucleotides, the CDR3 is TGCAGCGCCTCGCAGGGTGAAGCTTTCTTT. It yields the protein CSASQGEAFF.

The V gene is TRBV7-3, the J gene TRBJ1-1; D perhaps matches TRBD1 (5 bases). The CDR3 sequence is 15 residues long. The V end lost 3 bases, the J end lost 8 bases, and 19 bases lay between the germline ends. Germline assignment: CDR1 SGHTA and CDR2 FQGTGA. The CDR3 coding sequence is TGTGCCAGCAGCTTGGAGGCGGGGACGGCAGGCGAAGCTTTCTTT. Translated, it gives CASSLEAGTAGEAFF.

The rearrangement uses TRBV19 and TRBJ2-5; 8 bases agree with TRBD1. J gave up 5 bases and V 5 bases, and 7 bases lay outside the gene matches. The germline CDR1 and CDR2 sequences are LNHDA and SQIVND (reference sequence). CDR3 length: 14 amino acids. CDR3 coding DNA: TGTGCCAGTAGTCGGACAGGGCCTACGGAGACCCAGTACTTC. Amino acids: CASSRTGPTETQYF.

The V gene is TRBV4-3, the J gene TRBJ2-7, with unresolved D. V gave up 0 bases and J gave up 6 bases, with 12 bases separating them. Germline V CDR1 and CDR2: LGHNA, YSLEER. This CDR3 region has 14 residues. In DNA form, the CDR3 reads TGCGCCAGCAGCCAAGATCCCCGACTTGGCGAGCAGTACTTC. Its protein product is CASSQDPRLGEQYF.

This chain uses TRBV6-4 with TRBJ2-3; 11 nucleotides match TRBD2. From germline, CDR1 is MRHNA and CDR2 SNTAGT. CDR3 length: 15 residues. Unmatched junction bases numbered 5, after V lost 4 bases and J lost 5 bases. The DNA for the CDR3 is TGTGCCAGCAGTGCGGCTAGCGGGGGGATAGATACGCAGTATTTT. Amino acid sequence: CASSAASGGIDTQYF.

CDR3 sequence: CSARPSGLAHNNEQFF. CDR3 DNA sequence: TGCAGTGCTAGACCGTCCGGACTAGCCCATAACAATGAGCAGTTCTTC. This sequence joins TRBV20-1 and TRBJ2-1, with 8 bases matching TRBD2. This CDR3 has 16 amino acids. Per germline, CDR1 DFQATT and CDR2 SNEGSKA (reference sequence). V lost 2 bases, J lost 5 bases, and 11 bases stayed unmatched.

The chain uses TRBV10-3 and TRBJ2-7; weak D call: TRBD1 (5 bases). The CDR3 is 12 residues long. Trimming stripped 0 bases from V and 5 bases from J, with 5 bases between. Per the germline V gene, CDR1 is ENHRY and CDR2 is SYGVKD. In DNA form, the CDR3 reads TGTGCCATCAGTGAGTCAGGGGACGAGCAGTACTTC. Its translation is CAISESGDEQYF.

The CDR3 region is CASSPAVDNEQFF. CDR3 in DNA: TGTGCCAGCAGCCCTGCAGTAGACAATGAGCAGTTCTTC. The chain links TRBV7-9 to TRBJ2-1, with D unclear. The germline gives CDR1 SEHNR, CDR2 FQNEAQ (reference sequence). The CDR3 consists of 13 residues. V gave up 5 bases and J gave up 5 bases, with 10 bases separating them. Looking up the rest from reference TRBV7-9 and TRBJ2-1 gives the full variable domain: DTGVSQNPRHKITKRGQNVTFRCDPISEHNRLYWYRQTLGQGPEFLTYFQNEAQLEKSRLLSDRFSAERPKGSFSTLEIQRTEQGDSAMYLCASSPAVDNEQFFGPGTRLTVL.